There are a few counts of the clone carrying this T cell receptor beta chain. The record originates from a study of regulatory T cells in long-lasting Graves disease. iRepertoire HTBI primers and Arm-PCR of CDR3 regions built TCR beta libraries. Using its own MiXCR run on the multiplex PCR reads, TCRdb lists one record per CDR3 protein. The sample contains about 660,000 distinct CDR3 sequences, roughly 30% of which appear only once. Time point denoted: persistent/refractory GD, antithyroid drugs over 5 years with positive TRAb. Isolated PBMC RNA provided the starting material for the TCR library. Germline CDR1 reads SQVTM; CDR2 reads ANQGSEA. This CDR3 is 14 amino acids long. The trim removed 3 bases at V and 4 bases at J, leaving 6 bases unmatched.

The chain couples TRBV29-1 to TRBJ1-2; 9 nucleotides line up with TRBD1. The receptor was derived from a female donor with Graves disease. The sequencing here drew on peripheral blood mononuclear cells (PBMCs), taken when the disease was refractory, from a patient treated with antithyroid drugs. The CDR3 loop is CSVDTGQGTYGYTF. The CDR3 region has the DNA TGCAGCGTTGATACGGGACAGGGTACCTATGGCTACACCTTC.